This T cell receptor (beta chain) originates from a study of T cells in Graves' hyperthyroidism and ophthalmopathy. Study-level results: The model made its ophthalmopathy prediction, and onset followed a median approximately six months later.

The PBMCs were sourced from fresh peripheral blood (around 9.3 ml). This clonotype was found many times. The antigen is undetermined. Amplification of TCR beta CDR3 regions used RNA as the template. The TCR CDR3 was amplified in a first-round RT-PCR using the HTBI primer set. MiXCR was run by TCRdb on the multiplex PCR reads, yielding one entry per CDR3 protein. The data contain approximately 300,000 distinct CDR3 sequences, around 15% of them seen just once; the ten biggest clones take up roughly 53%. The clonotype comes from a woman aged 55-69 years with Graves' ophthalmopathy. Sequencing input: blood.

CDR3 coding DNA: TGTGCCAGCGGAGACAGTTCAGGGGCCAACGTCCTGACTTTC. Amino acids: CASGDSSGANVLTF. The rearrangement uses TRBV2 and TRBJ2-6, with D tentatively TRBD1 (5 bases). V was cut by 8 bases and J by 4 bases, with 12 bases left in between. Germline CDR1 reads SNHLY; CDR2 reads FYNNEI. This CDR3 comprises 14 residues. Full variable domain (remainder filled in from reference TRBV2 and TRBJ2-6): EPEVTQTPSHQVTQMGQEVILRCVPISNHLYFYWYRQILGQKVEFLVSFYNNEISEKSEIFDDQFSVERPDGSNFTLKIRSTKLEDSAMYFCASGDSSGANVLTFGAGSRLTVL.